One and the same sample provided the 9 T cell receptor beta chains below, sequenced in a study of shared clonotypes between healthy human individuals. Positive CCR7 selection of CD45RO-negative cells yielded the naive CD8 cells, and terminally differentiated effector memory CD45RA+ cells were excluded. Here immunoSEQ multiplex PCR was the method, and the copy in TCRdb shows in-frame clones only, minus some. The data contain under 2,000,000 clones, roughly 95% of them singletons. The material sequenced was naive CD8+ T cells sorted from blood. The origin of the receptors is a man between 18 and 29 years old in good health.

This clone appeared once. V and J are TRBV9 and TRBJ2-7; weak D call: TRBD1 (5 bases). V lost 3 bases to trimming and J lost 5 bases, with 12 bases between them. Germline values: CDR1 SGDLS, CDR2 YYNGEE. The CDR3 is 13 amino acids. CDR3 sequence (DNA): TGTGCCAGCAGCGAAGGGGCTGGTCACGAGCAGTACTTC. Amino acid sequence: CASSEGAGHEQYF.

The gene calls are TRBV9 and TRBJ2-3, with unresolved D. This CDR3 has 12 amino acids. Germline values: CDR1 SGDLS, CDR2 YYNGEE. V was clipped by 0 bases and J by 6 bases, with 5 bases between them. CDR3: CASSVEYDTQYF. Here the CDR3 DNA reads TGTGCCAGCAGCGTAGAGTACGATACGCAGTATTTT. Complete variable domain (other parts from reference TRBV9 and TRBJ2-3): DSGVTQTPKHLITATGQRVTLRCSPRSGDLSVYWYQQSLDQGLQFLIQYYNGEERAKGNILERFSAQQFPDLHSELNLSSLELGDSALYFCASSVEYDTQYFGPGTRLTVL.

The rearrangement links TRBV7-9 to TRBJ1-3, with TRBD1 matching 9 bases. V trimming: 5 bases; J trimming: 1 base; junction bases outside the gene matches: 15. The CDR3 extends over 19 amino acids. Germline lookup yields CDR1 SEHNR and CDR2 FQNEAQ (reference sequence). The DNA for the CDR3 is TGTGCCAGCAGCCATGGACCCGGGACAGGGACCGAGTCTGGAAACACCATATATTTT. Amino acids: CASSHGPGTGTESGNTIYF.

J is TRBJ2-7 and V is TRBV5-1; perhaps TRBD1 as D (6 bases). Trimming removed 2 bases at V and 3 bases at J, with 9 bases between. The CDR3 has 13 residues. Germline V gene sequence: CDR1 SGHRS, CDR2 YFSETQ. The CDR3 region has the DNA TGCGCCAGCAGCTTAAGGGGGTACTACGAGCAGTACTTC. Amino acids: CASSLRGYYEQYF.

This sequence joins TRBV27 and TRBJ2-1; TRBD2 agrees at 9 bases. V lost 3 bases, J lost 8 bases, and 11 bases stayed unmatched. Germline V gives CDR1 MNHEY, CDR2 SMNVEV (reference sequence). The CDR3 length is 16 residues. CDR3 region: CASSLLAGKLGDEQFF. The DNA for the CDR3 is TGTGCCAGCAGTTTGCTAGCGGGGAAGCTGGGGGATGAGCAGTTCTTC.

This clone is a singleton in its sample. Relative to the germline gene, one junction end is altered; a read error may explain this. The chain uses TRBV4-3 and TRBJ2-1; no definite D call. Germline assignment: CDR1 LGHNA and CDR2 YSLEER. This CDR3 comprises 13 residues. As DNA, the CDR3 is TGCGCCAGCAGCCGAGACTCCTTCAATGAGCAGTTCTTC. It encodes CASSRDSFNEQFF.

The chain links TRBV11-1 to TRBJ2-5, with TRBD2 identical over 11 bases. Looked up from germline, CDR1 is SGHAT and CDR2 is FQDESV (reference sequence). The length of the CDR3 is 17 residues. V was pared by 7 bases and J by 2 bases, with 12 bases of the junction left unmatched. Written as DNA, the CDR3 is TGTGCCAGCACCCTCGTCTCTAGCGGGGGGTATCAAGAGACCCAGTACTTC. It specifies CASTLVSSGGYQETQYF.

Details on this clone: Other DNA sequences in this sample translate to the same CDR3. This chain links TRBV10-3 with TRBJ1-1; a weak D match, TRBD1 (5 bases). Germline V gene data show CDR1 as ENHRY and CDR2 as SYGVKD. CDR3 length: 13 residues. The V end lost 3 bases, the J end lost 5 bases, and 10 bases lay between the germline ends. CDR3 bases: TGTGCCATCAGTGACAGGGCTGGAACTGAAGCTTTCTTT. Translating it yields CAISDRAGTEAFF.

The CDR3 DNA follows: TGTGCCAGCAGCTCCTACCGACAGATGCTTAATGAAAAACTGTTTTTT. Amino acid sequence: CASSSYRQMLNEKLFF. This chain uses TRBV11-2 with TRBJ1-4, with D possibly TRBD1 on 5 matching bases. Germline lookup yields CDR1 SGHAT and CDR2 FQNNGV. V lost 4 bases, J lost 4 bases, and 16 bases lay in between. This CDR3 is 16 amino acids long.